Listed here are 8 T cell receptor beta chains from one sample, sequenced in a study of blood T cells in healthy people across ages. Then a second PCR, running roughly 7 to 11 cycles, was carried out with a sample-barcoded 5' primer and a J-beta primer mix. Via MiXCR, TCRdb re-called the 5' RACE reads, giving one row per CDR3 protein. Of hundreds of thousands of distinct CDR3 sequences listed, 56% are singletons. The source material was blood. The receptors originated from a man aged 40-50 years in good health.

The rearrangement uses TRBV6-2 or TRBV6-3 and TRBJ2-3; 8 nucleotides agree with TRBD1. This CDR3 has 15 residues. Germline V gives CDR1 MNHEY, CDR2 SVGEGT. The trim removed 2 bases at V and 3 bases at J, leaving 4 bases unmatched. The CDR3 loop is CASSYPTGETDTQYF. As DNA, the CDR3 is TGTGCCAGCAGTTACCCGACAGGGGAGACAGATACGCAGTATTTT.

This clonotype was counted many times. J is TRBJ1-2 and V is TRBV20-1; 10 bases align to TRBD1. J was trimmed by 8 bases and V by 1 base; bases with no gene match: 10. Germline CDR1 is DFQATT and CDR2 is SNEGSKA (reference sequence). The CDR3 totals 15 residues. CDR3 in DNA: TGCAGTGCTAGAGCCCCCCGGGACAGGGGAGAAGGCTACACCTTC. It translates to CSARAPRDRGEGYTF.

This clonotype was recorded at least ten times. The rearrangement joins TRBV7-2 to TRBJ2-7, with 9 positions matching TRBD2. Trimming at V came to 3 bases and at J to 0 bases, leaving 0 bases not matched to a gene. Per germline, CDR1 SGHTA and CDR2 FQGNSA. This CDR3 comprises 14 residues. The CDR3 spells CASSLTSGSYEQYF. The CDR3 DNA sequence: TGTGCCAGCAGCTTGACTAGCGGCTCCTACGAGCAGTACTTC. Looking up the rest from reference TRBV7-2 and TRBJ2-7 gives the full variable domain: GAGVSQSPSNKVTEKGKDVELRCDPISGHTALYWYRQSLGQGLEFLIYFQGNSAPDKSGLPSDRFSAERTGGSVSTLTIQRTQQEDSAVYLCASSLTSGSYEQYFGPGTRLTVT.

V is TRBV4-3 and J is TRBJ1-2, with D possibly matching TRBD1 (6 bases). Germline loops: CDR1 LGHNA, CDR2 YSLEER. V lost 0 bases, J lost 3 bases, and 14 bases lay in between. This CDR3 has 16 amino acids. CDR3 nucleotide sequence: TGCGCCAGCAGCCAAGATAGGCAGGGGCTTCACTATGGCTACACCTTC. It specifies CASSQDRQGLHYGYTF.

This clonotype occurred a few times. CDR3 sequence (DNA): TGCAGCGTTGATGGGACGGAATACGAGCAGTACTTC. Translating gives CSVDGTEYEQYF. This chain connects TRBV29-1 to TRBJ2-7, with D perhaps matching TRBD1 or TRBD2 (5 bases each). Germline V gene lookup returns CDR1 SQVTM and CDR2 ANQGSEA. The CDR3 has 12 amino acids. V lost 3 bases and J 4 bases, leaving 10 bases between the germline ends.

The chain has TRBV6-5 and TRBJ1-1, with 7 bases matching TRBD1. With 7 bases clipped from V and 0 bases from J, the junction kept 5 bases outside the gene matches. Germline V gene sequence: CDR1 MNHEY, CDR2 SVGAGI. The CDR3 is 14 amino acids. CDR3 sequence: CASNRGTVNTEAFF. Written as DNA, the CDR3 is TGTGCCAGCAACCGAGGGACAGTGAACACTGAAGCTTTCTTT.

V gene TRBV12-3 or TRBV12-4 combines with J gene TRBJ2-7, with 9 bases that match TRBD2. Germline trimming cut 3 bases from V and 3 bases from J; bases unmatched to any gene: 6. This CDR3 comprises 15 residues. The CDR3 protein is CASSFPSAGGYEQYF. DNA of the CDR3: TGTGCCAGCAGTTTCCCGTCAGCGGGAGGCTACGAGCAGTACTTC.

This clonotype appeared once. This chain joins TRBV10-2 and TRBJ2-7; tentative D call: TRBD2 (6 bases). V was pared by 6 bases and J by 0 bases, with 9 bases between. CDR3 size: 13 residues. The germline V gene has CDR1 WSHSY and CDR2 SAAADI. Written as DNA, the CDR3 is TGCGCCAGCAGACCCGGGAGCTCCTACGAGCAGTACTTC. It specifies CASRPGSSYEQYF.